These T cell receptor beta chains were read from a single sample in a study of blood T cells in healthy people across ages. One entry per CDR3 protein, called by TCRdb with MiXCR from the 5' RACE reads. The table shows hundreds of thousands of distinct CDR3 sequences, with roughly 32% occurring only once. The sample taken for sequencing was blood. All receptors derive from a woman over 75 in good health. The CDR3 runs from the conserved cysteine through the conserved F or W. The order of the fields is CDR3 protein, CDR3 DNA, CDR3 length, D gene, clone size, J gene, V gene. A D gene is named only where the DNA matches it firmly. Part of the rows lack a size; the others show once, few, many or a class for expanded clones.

CAIREVNYGYTF TGTGCCATCAGAGAAGTAAACTATGGCTACACCTTC 12 . many TRBJ1-2 TRBV10-3
CSARETVNSPLHF TGCAGTGCTAGAGAGACAGTTAATTCACCCCTCCACTTT 13 . many TRBJ1-6 TRBV20-1
CASSHHRDRVAEQYF TGCGCCAGCAGCCACCACCGGGACAGGGTCGCCGAGCAGTACTTC 15 TRBD1 . TRBJ2-7 TRBV5-1
CSAERQGGDEQFF TGCAGCGCCGAAAGACAGGGTGGGGATGAGCAGTTCTTC 13 TRBD1 many TRBJ2-1 TRBV29-1
CATSDSGQHYNEQFF TGTGCCACCAGTGATTCGGGACAGCACTACAATGAGCAGTTCTTC 15 TRBD1 . TRBJ2-1 TRBV24-1
CSARDPSGGPTDTQYF TGCAGTGCTAGAGATCCTAGCGGGGGGCCCACAGATACGCAGTATTTT 16 TRBD2 many TRBJ2-3 TRBV20-1
CSVVNRDRGNEQYF TGCAGCGTAGTGAACCGGGACAGGGGAAATGAGCAGTACTTC 14 TRBD1 . TRBJ2-7 TRBV29-1
CASSPPGGNSPLHF TGTGCCAGCAGCCCCCCGGGTGGGAATTCACCCCTCCACTTT 14 . many TRBJ1-6 TRBV7-2
CASSALAGGPSEQYF TGTGCCAGCAGTGCCCTAGCGGGGGGGCCGAGCGAGCAGTACTTC 15 TRBD2 many TRBJ2-7 TRBV2
CASSLRTSGLVQETQYF TGTGCCAGCAGCTTACGGACGTCCGGGCTGGTGCAAGAGACCCAGTACTTC 17 . many TRBJ2-5 TRBV5-6
CSVDKASGETQYF TGCAGCGTTGATAAGGCTAGCGGGGAGACCCAGTACTTC 13 TRBD2 once TRBJ2-5 TRBV29-1
CAWEPGQAHEKLFF TGTGCCTGGGAGCCGGGACAGGCCCATGAAAAACTGTTTTTT 14 TRBD1 few TRBJ1-4 TRBV30
CASSRTSSETQYF TGTGCCAGCAGCCGAACAAGTTCTGAGACCCAGTACTTC 13 . many TRBJ2-5 TRBV7-3
CASSESRGNQPQHF TGTGCCAGCAGTGAATCAAGAGGGAATCAGCCCCAGCATTTT 14 . many TRBJ1-5 TRBV2
CASSQQGSLGYTF TGTGCCAGCAGTCAACAGGGGAGTCTTGGCTACACCTTC 13 TRBD1 many TRBJ1-2 TRBV6-5
CAWSETGETEAFF TGTGCCTGGAGTGAAACAGGGGAAACTGAAGCTTTCTTT 13 TRBD1 . TRBJ1-1 TRBV30
CSARGEDRALDTQYF TGCAGTGCTAGAGGAGAGGACAGGGCTTTAGATACGCAGTATTTT 15 TRBD1 many TRBJ2-3 TRBV20-1
CASSPNSLGAGELFF TGTGCCAGCAGTCCCAACAGCCTAGGGGCCGGGGAGCTGTTTTTT 15 . . TRBJ2-2 TRBV6-2/TRBV6-3
CASGTGGTGELFF TGTGCCTCCGGGACAGGAGGGACCGGGGAGCTGTTTTTT 13 TRBD1 few TRBJ2-2 TRBV30
CASSFQGSQNEQYF TGTGCCAGCAGTTTCCAAGGGTCTCAGAACGAGCAGTACTTC 14 . many TRBJ2-7 TRBV6-6
CAISAGTGIRYEQYF TGTGCCATCAGTGCCGGGACAGGGATTCGTTACGAGCAGTACTTC 15 TRBD1 many TRBJ2-7 TRBV10-3
CASSWSGGKETQYF TGTGCCAGCAGCTGGAGCGGGGGTAAAGAGACCCAGTACTTC 14 TRBD2 many TRBJ2-5 TRBV7-9
CSGRTARINEQYF TGCAGCGGACGGACAGCGAGGATCAATGAGCAGTACTTC 13 . many TRBJ2-5 TRBV29-1
CASSIGTPNLSYEQYF TGCGCCAGCAGCATCGGGACACCGAACCTCTCCTACGAGCAGTACTTC 16 . many TRBJ2-7 TRBV5-1
CASSSPGLAGGETQYF TGTGCCAGCAGTTCGCCTGGACTAGCGGGGGGGGAGACCCAGTACTTC 16 TRBD2 few TRBJ2-5 TRBV28
CASMRDYEQYF TGTGCCAGCATGAGGGACTACGAGCAGTACTTC 11 . many TRBJ2-7 TRBV25-1
CASSVERDTQYF TGCGCCAGCAGCGTTGAGAGGGATACGCAGTATTTT 12 . many TRBJ2-3 TRBV5-1
CSALRLAGGYEQYF TGCAGTGCCCTCCGACTAGCGGGGGGCTACGAGCAGTACTTC 14 TRBD2 . TRBJ2-7 TRBV20-1
CASSLQSGGAVNVYEQYF TGTGCCAGCAGCCTTCAATCCGGGGGGGCCGTCAATGTGTACGAGCAGTACTTC 18 TRBD2 many TRBJ2-7 TRBV7-2
CASRSSWEKLFF TGTGCCAGCAGGAGCTCCTGGGAAAAACTGTTTTTT 12 . few TRBJ1-4 TRBV6-1
CASSQEASGGALTYTQYF TGCGCTAGCAGCCAAGAGGCTAGCGGGGGGGCCTTGACCTATACGCAGTATTTT 18 TRBD2 . TRBJ2-3 TRBV4-1
CASSAPLAGGTDTQYF TGTGCCAGCAGTGCCCCACTAGCGGGAGGAACAGATACGCAGTATTTT 16 TRBD2 . TRBJ2-3 TRBV2
CASRRGRNYGYTF TGCGCCAGCAGGCGCGGACGGAACTATGGCTACACCTTC 13 . . TRBJ1-2 TRBV5-1
CASSWRQSTDVQYF TGTGCCAGCAGTTGGAGGCAGAGCACAGATGTGCAATATTTT 14 . . TRBJ2-3 TRBV12-3/TRBV12-4
CASSPRAAYEQYF TGTGCCAGCAGCCCCCGGGCGGCCTACGAGCAGTACTTC 13 . many TRBJ2-7 TRBV7-2
CAIRDENTEAFF TGTGCCATCAGGGACGAGAACACTGAAGCTTTCTTT 12 . . TRBJ1-1 TRBV10-3
CSVAPSARQFF TGCAGCGTTGCCCCTAGCGCCCGGCAGTTCTTC 11 . . TRBJ2-1 TRBV29-1
CASSPQGGQPQHF TGTGCCAGCAGTCCCCAGGGAGGTCAGCCCCAGCATTTT 13 . many TRBJ1-5 TRBV6-1
CASSPNFGQGANYGYTF TGTGCCAGCAGCCCCAACTTCGGACAGGGGGCTAACTATGGCTACACCTTC 17 TRBD1 many TRBJ1-2 TRBV3-1
CASSQGRELFF TGTGCCAGCAGCCAAGGTCGGGAGCTGTTTTTT 11 . . TRBJ2-2 TRBV3-1
CVSSFYNKQFF TGTGTCAGCAGCTTTTACAATAAGCAGTTCTTC 11 . . TRBJ2-1 TRBV7-2
CASSPMGQQNSPLHF TGTGCCAGCAGCCCAATGGGACAACAAAATTCACCCCTCCACTTT 15 . many TRBJ1-6 TRBV3-1
CSVFGLAELSDTQYF TGCAGCGTTTTTGGACTAGCGGAACTTTCAGATACGCAGTATTTT 15 TRBD2 many TRBJ2-3 TRBV29-1
CATSDPDRAYEQYF TGTGCCACCAGTGATCCGGACAGGGCCTACGAGCAGTACTTC 14 TRBD1 many TRBJ2-7 TRBV24-1
CASSFNYGYTF TGTGCCAGCAGCTTTAACTATGGCTACACCTTC 11 . many TRBJ1-2 TRBV7-2
CATSRAGTGQETQYF TGTGCCACCAGCAGAGCAGGGACAGGTCAGGAGACCCAGTACTTC 15 TRBD1 many TRBJ2-5 TRBV15
CASSYSLANEQFF TGTGCCAGCAGTTACTCGCTCGCTAATGAGCAGTTCTTC 13 . . TRBJ2-1 TRBV6-5
CASSASWTGRGGYTF TGTGCCAGCAGCGCGTCCTGGACAGGGCGAGGTGGCTACACCTTC 15 TRBD1 many TRBJ1-2 TRBV9